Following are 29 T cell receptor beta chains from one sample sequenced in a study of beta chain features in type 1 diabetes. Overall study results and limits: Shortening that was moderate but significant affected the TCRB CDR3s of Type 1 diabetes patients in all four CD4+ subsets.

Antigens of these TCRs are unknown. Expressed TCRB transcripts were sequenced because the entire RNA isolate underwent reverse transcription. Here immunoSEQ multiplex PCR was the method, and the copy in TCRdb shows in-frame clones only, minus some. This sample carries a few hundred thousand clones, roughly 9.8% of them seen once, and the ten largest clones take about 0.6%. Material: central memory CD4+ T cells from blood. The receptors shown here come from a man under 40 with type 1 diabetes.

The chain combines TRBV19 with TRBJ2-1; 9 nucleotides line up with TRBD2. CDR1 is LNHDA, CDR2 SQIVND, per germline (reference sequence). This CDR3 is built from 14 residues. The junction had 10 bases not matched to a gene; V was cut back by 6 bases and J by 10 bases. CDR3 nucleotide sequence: TGTGCCAGTAGGACTAGCGGATTTTCAGGGGAGCAGTTCTTC. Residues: CASRTSGFSGEQFF.

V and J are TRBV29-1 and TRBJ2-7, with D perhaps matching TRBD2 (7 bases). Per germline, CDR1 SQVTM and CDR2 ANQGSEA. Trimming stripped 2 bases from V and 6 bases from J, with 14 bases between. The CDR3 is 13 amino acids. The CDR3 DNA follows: TGCAGCGTTGAAACACAGGGAGGGGGCGAGCAGTACTTC. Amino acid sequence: CSVETQGGGEQYF.

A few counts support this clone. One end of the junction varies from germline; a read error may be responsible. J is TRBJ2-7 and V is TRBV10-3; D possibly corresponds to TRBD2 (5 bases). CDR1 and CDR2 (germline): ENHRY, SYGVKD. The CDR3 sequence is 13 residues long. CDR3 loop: CASSFDGGYEQYF. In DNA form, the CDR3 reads TGTGCCAGCAGTTTCGACGGAGGCTACGAGCAGTACTTC.

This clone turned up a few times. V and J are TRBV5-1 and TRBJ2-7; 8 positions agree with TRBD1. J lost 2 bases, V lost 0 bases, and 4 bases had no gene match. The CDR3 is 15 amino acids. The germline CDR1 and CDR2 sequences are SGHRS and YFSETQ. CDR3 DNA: TGCGCCAGCAGCTTGGAACCACAGGGGGCCTACGAGCAGTACTTC. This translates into CASSLEPQGAYEQYF.

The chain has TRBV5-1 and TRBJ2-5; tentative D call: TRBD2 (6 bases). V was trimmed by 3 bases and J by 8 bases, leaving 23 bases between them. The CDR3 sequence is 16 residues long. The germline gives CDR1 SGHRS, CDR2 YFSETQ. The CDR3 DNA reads TGCGCCAGCAGCTCTAATGGCCCCGGTTTGGGGGGAACCCAGTACTTC. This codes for CASSSNGPGLGGTQYF.

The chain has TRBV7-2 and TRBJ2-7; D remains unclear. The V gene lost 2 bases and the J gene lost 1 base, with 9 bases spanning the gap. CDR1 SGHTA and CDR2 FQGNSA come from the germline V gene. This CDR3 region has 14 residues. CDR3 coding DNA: TGTGCCAGCAGCTTATACGGGTCTTCCTACGAGCAGTACTTC. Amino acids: CASSLYGSSYEQYF.

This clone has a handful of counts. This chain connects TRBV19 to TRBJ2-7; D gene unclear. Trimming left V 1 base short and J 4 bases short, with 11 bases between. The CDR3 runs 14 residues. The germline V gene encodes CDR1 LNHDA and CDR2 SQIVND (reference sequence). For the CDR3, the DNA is TGTGCCAGTAGTATAGTCAACAGCCAATACGAGCAGTACTTC. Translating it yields CASSIVNSQYEQYF.

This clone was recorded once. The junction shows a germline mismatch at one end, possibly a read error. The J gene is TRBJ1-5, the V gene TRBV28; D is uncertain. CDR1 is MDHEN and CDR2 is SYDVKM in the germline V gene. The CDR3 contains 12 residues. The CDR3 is CAGSLADQPQHF. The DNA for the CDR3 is TGTGCCGGCAGTTTGGCTGACCAGCCCCAGCATTTT.

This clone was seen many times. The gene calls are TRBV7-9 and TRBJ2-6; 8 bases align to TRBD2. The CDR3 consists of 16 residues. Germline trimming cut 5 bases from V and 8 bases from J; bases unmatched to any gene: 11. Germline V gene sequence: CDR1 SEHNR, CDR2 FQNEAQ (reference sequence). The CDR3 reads CASSPGGAGWPNVLTF. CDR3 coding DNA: TGTGCCAGCAGCCCCGGGGGGGCAGGCTGGCCCAACGTCCTGACTTTC. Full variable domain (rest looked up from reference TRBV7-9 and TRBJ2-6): DTGVSQNPRHKITKRGQNVTFRCDPISEHNRLYWYRQTLGQGPEFLTYFQNEAQLEKSRLLSDRFSAERPKGSFSTLEIQRTEQGDSAMYLCASSPGGAGWPNVLTFGAGSRLTVL.

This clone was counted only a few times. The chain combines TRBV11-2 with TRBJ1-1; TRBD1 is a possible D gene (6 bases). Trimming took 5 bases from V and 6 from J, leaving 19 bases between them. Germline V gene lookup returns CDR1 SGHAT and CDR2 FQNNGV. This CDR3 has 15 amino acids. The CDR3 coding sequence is TGTGCCAGCAGCCCAATGGACAGCCCAGGCGCTGAAGCTTTCTTT. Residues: CASSPMDSPGAEAFF. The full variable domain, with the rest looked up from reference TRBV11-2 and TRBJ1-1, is EAGVAQSPRYKIIEKRQSVAFWCNPISGHATLYWYQQILGQGPKLLIQFQNNGVVDDSQLPKDRFSAERLKGVDSTLKIQPAKLEDSAVYLCASSPMDSPGAEAFFGQGTRLTVV.

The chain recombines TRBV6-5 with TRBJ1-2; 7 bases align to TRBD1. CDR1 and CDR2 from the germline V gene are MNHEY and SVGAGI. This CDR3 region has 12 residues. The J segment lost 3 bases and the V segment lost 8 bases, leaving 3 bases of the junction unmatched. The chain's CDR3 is CASGDRDYGYTF. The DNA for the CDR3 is TGTGCCAGCGGTGACAGGGACTATGGCTACACCTTC.

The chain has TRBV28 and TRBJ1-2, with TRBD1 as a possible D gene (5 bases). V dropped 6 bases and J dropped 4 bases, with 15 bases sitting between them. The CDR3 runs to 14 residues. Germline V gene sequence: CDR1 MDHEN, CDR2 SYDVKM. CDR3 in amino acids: CASSQLDTSYGYTF. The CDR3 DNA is TGTGCCAGCAGCCAATTGGACACCTCCTATGGCTACACCTTC.

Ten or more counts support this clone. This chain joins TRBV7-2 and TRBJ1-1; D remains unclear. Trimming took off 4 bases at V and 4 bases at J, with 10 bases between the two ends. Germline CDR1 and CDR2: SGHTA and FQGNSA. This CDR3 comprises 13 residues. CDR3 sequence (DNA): TGTGCCAGCAGCTCACTTAGGACCACTGAAGCTTTCTTT. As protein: CASSSLRTTEAFF.

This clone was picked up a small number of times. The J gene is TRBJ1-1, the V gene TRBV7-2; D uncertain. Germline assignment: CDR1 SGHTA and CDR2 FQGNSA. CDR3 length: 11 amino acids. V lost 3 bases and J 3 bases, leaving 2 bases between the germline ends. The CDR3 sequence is CASSFHTEAFF. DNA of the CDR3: TGTGCCAGCAGCTTCCACACTGAAGCTTTCTTT.

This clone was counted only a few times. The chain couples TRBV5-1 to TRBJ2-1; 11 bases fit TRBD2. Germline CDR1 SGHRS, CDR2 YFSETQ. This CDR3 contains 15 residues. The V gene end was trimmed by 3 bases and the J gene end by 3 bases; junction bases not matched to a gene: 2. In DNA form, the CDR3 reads TGCGCCAGCAGCTCCGGGACTAGCGGCTACAATGAGCAGTTCTTC. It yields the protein CASSSGTSGYNEQFF. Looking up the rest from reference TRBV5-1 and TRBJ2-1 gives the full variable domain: KAGVTQTPRYLIKTRGQQVTLSCSPISGHRSVSWYQQTPGQGLQFLFEYFSETQRNKGNFPGRFSGRQFSNSRSEMNVSTLELGDSALYLCASSSGTSGYNEQFFGPGTRLTVL.

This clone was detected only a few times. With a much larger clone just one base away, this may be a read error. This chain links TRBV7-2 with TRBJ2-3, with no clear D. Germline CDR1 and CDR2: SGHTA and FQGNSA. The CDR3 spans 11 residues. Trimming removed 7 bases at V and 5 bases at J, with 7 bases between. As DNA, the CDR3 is TGTGCCAGCACCCAAGGAGATACGCAGTATTTT. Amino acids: CASTQGDTQYF.

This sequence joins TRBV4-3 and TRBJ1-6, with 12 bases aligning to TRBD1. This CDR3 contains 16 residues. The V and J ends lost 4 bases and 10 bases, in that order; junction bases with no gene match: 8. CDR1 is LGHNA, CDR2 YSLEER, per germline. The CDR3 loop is CASSPRDRGRGSPLHF. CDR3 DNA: TGCGCCAGCAGCCCCCGGGACAGGGGGCGCGGATCACCCCTCCACTTT.

CDR3 DNA sequence: TGTGCCAGCAGCTTCCTGACTAGCGCCGTGGGCGGGGAGCTGTTTTTT. Translating gives CASSFLTSAVGGELFF. This rearrangement joins TRBV5-4 to TRBJ2-2, with 8 bases lining up with TRBD2. Germline CDR1 is SGHNT and CDR2 is YYREEE (reference sequence). The CDR3 runs 16 residues. V lost 2 bases and J lost 7; bases outside the gene matches: 10.

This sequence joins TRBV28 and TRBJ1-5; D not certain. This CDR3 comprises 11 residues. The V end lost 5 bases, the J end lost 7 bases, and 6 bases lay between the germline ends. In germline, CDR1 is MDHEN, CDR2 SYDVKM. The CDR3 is CASSMGQPQHF. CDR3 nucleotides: TGTGCCAGCAGTATGGGACAGCCCCAGCATTTT.

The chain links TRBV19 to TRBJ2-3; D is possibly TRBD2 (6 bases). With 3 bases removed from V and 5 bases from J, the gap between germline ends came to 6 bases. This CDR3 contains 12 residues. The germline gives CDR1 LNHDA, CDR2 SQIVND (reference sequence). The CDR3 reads CASSIGGDTQYF. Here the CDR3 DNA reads TGTGCCAGTAGTATCGGGGGAGATACGCAGTATTTT.

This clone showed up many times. CDR3 amino acids: CASSTTGSGVYGYTF. Here the CDR3 DNA reads TGTGCCAGCAGTACAACAGGGAGTGGGGTCTATGGCTACACCTTC. The chain recombines TRBV28 with TRBJ1-2, with D possibly TRBD1 on 6 matching bases. The CDR3 loop spans 15 amino acids. Trimming pared 5 bases from V and 4 bases from J, leaving 17 bases between. The germline gives CDR1 MDHEN, CDR2 SYDVKM.

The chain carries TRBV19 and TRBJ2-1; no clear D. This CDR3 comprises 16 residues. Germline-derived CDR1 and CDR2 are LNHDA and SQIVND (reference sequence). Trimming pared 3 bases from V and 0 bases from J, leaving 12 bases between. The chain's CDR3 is CASSIFPSSSYNEQFF. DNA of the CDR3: TGTGCCAGTAGTATCTTCCCGAGTAGCTCCTACAATGAGCAGTTCTTC.

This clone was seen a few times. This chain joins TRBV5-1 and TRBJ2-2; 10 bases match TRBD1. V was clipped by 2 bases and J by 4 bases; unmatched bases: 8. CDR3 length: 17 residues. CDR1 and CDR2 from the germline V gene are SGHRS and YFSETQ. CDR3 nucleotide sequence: TGCGCCAGCAGCTTAATACCGGGACAGGGGACCACCGGGGAGCTGTTTTTT. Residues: CASSLIPGQGTTGELFF.

The CDR3 DNA is TGTGCCATCAGTGAGTCAGCCGGGTCCCCTCCCCAGTACTTC. It codes for CAISESAGSPPQYF. The chain couples TRBV10-3 to TRBJ2-7; D is undetermined. V was clipped by 0 bases and J by 10 bases, with 16 bases between them. The germline CDR1 and CDR2 sequences are ENHRY and SYGVKD. The CDR3 is made up of 14 amino acids.

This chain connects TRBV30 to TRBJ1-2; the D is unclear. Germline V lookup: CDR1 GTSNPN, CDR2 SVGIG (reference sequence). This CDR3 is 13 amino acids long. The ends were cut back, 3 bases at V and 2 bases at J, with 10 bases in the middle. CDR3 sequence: CAWRGALNYGYTF. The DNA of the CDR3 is TGTGCCTGGAGGGGTGCCCTCAACTATGGCTACACCTTC.

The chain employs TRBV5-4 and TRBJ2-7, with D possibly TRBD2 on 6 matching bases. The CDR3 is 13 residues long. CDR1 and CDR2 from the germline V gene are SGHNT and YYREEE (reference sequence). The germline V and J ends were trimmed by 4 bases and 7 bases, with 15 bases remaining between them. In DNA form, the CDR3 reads TGTGCCAGCAGCCCGGACTATTCTCGGGAGCAGTACTTC. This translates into CASSPDYSREQYF.

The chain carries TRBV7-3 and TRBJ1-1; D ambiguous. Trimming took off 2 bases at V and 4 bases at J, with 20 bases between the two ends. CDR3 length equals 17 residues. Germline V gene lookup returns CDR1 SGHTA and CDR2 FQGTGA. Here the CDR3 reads CASSLVGRVTLSTEAFF. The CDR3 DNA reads TGTGCCAGCAGCTTAGTGGGTAGGGTTACACTGAGCACTGAAGCTTTCTTT. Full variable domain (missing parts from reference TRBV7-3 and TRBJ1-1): GAGVSQTPSNKVTEKGKYVELRCDPISGHTALYWYRQSLGQGPEFLIYFQGTGAADDSGLPNDRFFAVRPEGSVSTLKIQRTERGDSAVYLCASSLVGRVTLSTEAFFGQGTRLTVV.

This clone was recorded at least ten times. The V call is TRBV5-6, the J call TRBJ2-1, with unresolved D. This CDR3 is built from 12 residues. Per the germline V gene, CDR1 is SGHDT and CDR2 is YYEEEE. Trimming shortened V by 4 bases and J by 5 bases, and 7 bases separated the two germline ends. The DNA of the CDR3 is TGTGCCAGCAGCACCTTTAACAATGAGCAGTTCTTC. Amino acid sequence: CASSTFNNEQFF. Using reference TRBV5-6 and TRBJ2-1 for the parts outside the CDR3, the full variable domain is DAGVTQSPTHLIKTRGQQVTLRCSPKSGHDTVSWYQQALGQGPQFIFQYYEEEERQRGNFPDRFSGHQFPNYSSELNVNALLLGDSALYLCASSTFNNEQFFGPGTRLTVL.

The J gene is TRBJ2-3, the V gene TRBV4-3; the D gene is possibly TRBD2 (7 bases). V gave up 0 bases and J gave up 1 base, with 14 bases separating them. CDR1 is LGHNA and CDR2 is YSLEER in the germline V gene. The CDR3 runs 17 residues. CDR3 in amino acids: CASSQDQGGGGTDTQYF. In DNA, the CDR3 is TGCGCCAGCAGCCAAGATCAAGGAGGGGGGGGCACAGATACGCAGTATTTT.